Below, one T cell receptor beta chain is given with its context. The antigen is unknown. The protocol was immunoSEQ multiplex PCR, while the TCRdb copy is restricted to in-frame clones and leaves out a portion. This table has tens of thousands of clones, around 82% appearing once. The sample originates from a study of T cell responses to AZD1222 COVID-19 vaccine. Overall study results and limits: Two doses of AZD1222 preceded a rise in Spike-specific TCR breadth and depth.

V lost 3 bases and J lost 3, with 9 bases in between. CDR1 and CDR2 (germline): DFQATT, SNEGSKA (reference sequence). The CDR3 contains 13 residues. This sample comprised peripheral blood, obtained on day 0 of AZD1222 vaccination. The clonotype comes from an adult in good health. The chain employs TRBV20-1 and TRBJ1-3; TRBD1 might be the D (5 bases). CDR3 amino acids: CSASQGIGNTIYF. The CDR3 nucleotides read TGCAGTGCTAGTCAGGGAATTGGAAACACCATATATTTT.